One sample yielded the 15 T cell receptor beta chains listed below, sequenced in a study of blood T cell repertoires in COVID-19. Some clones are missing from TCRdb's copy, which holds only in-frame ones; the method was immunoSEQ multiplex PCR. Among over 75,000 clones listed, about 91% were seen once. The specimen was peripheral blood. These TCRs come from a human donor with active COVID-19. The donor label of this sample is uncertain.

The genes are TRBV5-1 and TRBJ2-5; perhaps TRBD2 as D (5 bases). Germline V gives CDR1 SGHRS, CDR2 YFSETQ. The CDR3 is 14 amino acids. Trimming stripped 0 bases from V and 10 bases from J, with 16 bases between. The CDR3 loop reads CASSLGLGSRDQYF. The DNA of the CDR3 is TGCGCCAGCAGCTTGGGACTGGGATCGAGGGACCAGTACTTC.

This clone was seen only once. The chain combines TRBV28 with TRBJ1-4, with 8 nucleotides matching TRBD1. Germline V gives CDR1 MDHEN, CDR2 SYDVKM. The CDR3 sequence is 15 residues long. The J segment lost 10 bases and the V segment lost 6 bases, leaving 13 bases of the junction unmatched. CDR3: CASSSEGGQAGKLFF. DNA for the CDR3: TGTGCCAGCAGCTCGGAGGGGGGACAGGCGGGAAAACTGTTTTTT.

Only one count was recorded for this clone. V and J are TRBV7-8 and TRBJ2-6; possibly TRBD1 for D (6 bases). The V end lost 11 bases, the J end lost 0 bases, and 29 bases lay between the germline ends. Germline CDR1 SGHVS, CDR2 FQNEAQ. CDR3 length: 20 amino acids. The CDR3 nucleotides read TGTGCCGGTTTGCCGGGACACGATACCAGGGCGACCTCTGGGGCCAACGTCCTGACTTTC. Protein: CAGLPGHDTRATSGANVLTF.

DNA of the CDR3: TGTGCCAGCAGACCCGGCGGGGGTCACTATGGCTACACCTTC. This sequence encodes CASRPGGGHYGYTF. J is TRBJ1-2 and V is TRBV28, with a tentative D call TRBD1 (5 bases). The CDR3 totals 14 residues. V lost 6 bases, J lost 3 bases, and 14 bases lay in between. In germline, CDR1 is MDHEN, CDR2 SYDVKM.

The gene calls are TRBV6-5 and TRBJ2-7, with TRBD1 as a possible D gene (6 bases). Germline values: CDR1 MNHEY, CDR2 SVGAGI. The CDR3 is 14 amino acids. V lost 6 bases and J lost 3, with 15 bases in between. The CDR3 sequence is CASSSGTSFYEQYF. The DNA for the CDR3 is TGTGCCAGCAGCTCCGGGACAAGTTTCTACGAGCAGTACTTC.

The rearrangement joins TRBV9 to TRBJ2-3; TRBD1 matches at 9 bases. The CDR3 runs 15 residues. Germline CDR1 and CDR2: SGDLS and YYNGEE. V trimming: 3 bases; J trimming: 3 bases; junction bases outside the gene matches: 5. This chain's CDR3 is CASSGPGTGTDTQYF. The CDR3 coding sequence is TGTGCCAGCAGCGGACCCGGGACAGGGACAGATACGCAGTATTTT.

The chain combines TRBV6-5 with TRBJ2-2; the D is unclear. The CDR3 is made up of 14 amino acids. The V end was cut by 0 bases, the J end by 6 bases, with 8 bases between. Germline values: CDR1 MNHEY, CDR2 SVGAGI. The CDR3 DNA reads TGTGCCAGCAGTTACTCCCAAGGAGCCGGGGAGCTGTTTTTT. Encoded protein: CASSYSQGAGELFF.

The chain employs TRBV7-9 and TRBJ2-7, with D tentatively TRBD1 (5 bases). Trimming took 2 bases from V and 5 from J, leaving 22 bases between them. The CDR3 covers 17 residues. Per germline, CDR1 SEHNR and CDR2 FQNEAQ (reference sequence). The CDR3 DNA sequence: TGTGCCAGCAGCTTATCAGGAGACAGTTATTGGGTCCACGAGCAGTACTTC. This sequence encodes CASSLSGDSYWVHEQYF.

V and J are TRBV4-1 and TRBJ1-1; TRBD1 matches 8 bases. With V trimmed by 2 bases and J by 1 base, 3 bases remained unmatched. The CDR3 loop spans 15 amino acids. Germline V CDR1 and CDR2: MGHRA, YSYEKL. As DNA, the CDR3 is TGCGCCAGCAGCCAACTCGGGACAGGGAACACTGAAGCTTTCTTT. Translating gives CASSQLGTGNTEAFF.

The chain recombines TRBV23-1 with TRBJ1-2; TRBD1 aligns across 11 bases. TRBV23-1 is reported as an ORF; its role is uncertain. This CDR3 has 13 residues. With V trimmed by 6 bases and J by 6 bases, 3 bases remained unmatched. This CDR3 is CASRRTGGDGYTF. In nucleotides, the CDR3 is TGCGCCAGCAGGCGGACAGGGGGCGATGGCTACACCTTC.

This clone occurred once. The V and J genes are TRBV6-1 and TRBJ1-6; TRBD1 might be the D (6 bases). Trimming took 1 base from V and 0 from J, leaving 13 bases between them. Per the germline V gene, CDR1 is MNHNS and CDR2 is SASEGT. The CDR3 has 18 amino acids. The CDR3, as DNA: TGTGCCAGCAGTGAAGGATGGACAGTAAGCTCCTATAATTCACCCCTCCACTTT. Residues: CASSEGWTVSSYNSPLHF.

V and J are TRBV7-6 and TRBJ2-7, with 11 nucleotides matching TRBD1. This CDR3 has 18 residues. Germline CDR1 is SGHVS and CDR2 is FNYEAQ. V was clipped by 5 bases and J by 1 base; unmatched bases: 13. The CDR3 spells CASSNTKGQGVWSYEQYF. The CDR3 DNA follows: TGTGCCAGCAGCAATACAAAGGGACAGGGGGTTTGGTCCTACGAGCAGTACTTC.

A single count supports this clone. This CDR3 is CASSYSTVNTEAFF. Here the CDR3 DNA reads TGTGCCAGCAGTTACTCGACAGTGAACACTGAAGCTTTCTTT. The V and J genes are TRBV6-5 and TRBJ1-1; D might be TRBD1 (5 bases). V shed 0 bases and J shed 0 bases, with 5 bases lying between them. The CDR3 has 14 residues. Germline assignment: CDR1 MNHEY and CDR2 SVGAGI.

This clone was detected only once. DNA of the CDR3: TGTGCCAGCAGCTTGGTAGGGCGGGCGCTGGGAGATACGCAGTATTTT. Translation: CASSLVGRALGDTQYF. The rearrangement links TRBV5-4 to TRBJ2-3; weak D call: TRBD2 (5 bases). The CDR3 is made up of 16 amino acids. Germline CDR1 reads SGHNT; CDR2 reads YYREEE (reference sequence). Trimming removed 0 bases at V and 5 bases at J, with 16 bases between. Together with reference TRBV5-4 and TRBJ2-3, the CDR3 gives the full variable domain: ETGVTQSPTHLIKTRGQQVTLRCSSQSGHNTVSWYQQALGQGPQFIFQYYREEENGRGNFPPRFSGLQFPNYSSELNVNALELDDSALYLCASSLVGRALGDTQYFGPGTRLTVL.

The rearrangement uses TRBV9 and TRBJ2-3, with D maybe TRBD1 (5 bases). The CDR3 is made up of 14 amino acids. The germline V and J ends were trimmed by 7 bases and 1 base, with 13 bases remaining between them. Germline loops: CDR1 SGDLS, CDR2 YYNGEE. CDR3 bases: TGTGCCAGCGAAAGGGGTGACGGCACAGATACGCAGTATTTT. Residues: CASERGDGTDTQYF. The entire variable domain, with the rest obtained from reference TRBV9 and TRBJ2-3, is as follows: DSGVTQTPKHLITATGQRVTLRCSPRSGDLSVYWYQQSLDQGLQFLIQYYNGEERAKGNILERFSAQQFPDLHSELNLSSLELGDSALYFCASERGDGTDTQYFGPGTRLTVL.